This is a list of T cell receptor beta chains from one sample in a study of blood T cell repertoires in COVID-19. Libraries were prepared by immunoSEQ multiplex PCR; TCRdb keeps only in-frame clonotypes and omits some of them. The profile shows roughly 40,000 clones, roughly 85% of them singletons. Sequencing used peripheral blood. The source of these receptors is a man in his forties or fifties with active COVID-19. Each CDR3 is given without its conserved first and last residue. The D gene is left open where the match is weak.

v_gene	d_gene	j_gene	CDR3aa
TRBV5-1	TRBD1	TRBJ1-1	ASSLEAGGTGEAF
TRBV6-5	NA	TRBJ2-2	ASTIHGGTGELF
TRBV21-1	NA	TRBJ1-1	ASSKVGLANTEAF
TRBV7-9	TRBD1	TRBJ1-2	ASSLRTGANVGYGYT
TRBV9	TRBD2	TRBJ2-5	ASSEGLAGIETQY
TRBV30	NA	TRBJ1-4	AWSGGNEKLF
TRBV12-5	TRBD1	TRBJ2-1	ASGSPGQGTNEQF
TRBV19	TRBD1	TRBJ1-1	ASSPRTGGGEAF
TRBV2	TRBD2	TRBJ2-7	ASSEEDLSGSGYEQY
TRBV18	TRBD1	TRBJ1-2	ASSPSGGSSNYGYT
TRBV13	NA	TRBJ2-1	ASSWGQGRNEQF
TRBV6-5	TRBD1	TRBJ2-7	ASSSTDRDNEQY
TRBV7-8	NA	TRBJ2-1	ASSPSVAASSYNEQF
TRBV5-1	TRBD2	TRBJ2-2	ASSLSLAGGGGELF
TRBV2	NA	TRBJ1-5	ASSAGRVSQPQH
TRBV9	NA	TRBJ2-7	ASSLLGAAYEQY
TRBV4-2	TRBD2	TRBJ2-5	ASSPTSYQETQY
TRBV6-5	NA	TRBJ1-2	ASSLVEGSGYT
TRBV28	NA	TRBJ1-3	ASTPDFYSGNTIY
TRBV7-3	TRBD2	TRBJ2-3	ASSSPGTREDTQY
TRBV19	NA	TRBJ2-7	ASSIALGRDYEQY
TRBV15	NA	TRBJ2-2	ATSISGPGELF
TRBV28	TRBD1	TRBJ1-6	ASRSDRAMGSYNSPLH
TRBV19	TRBD2	TRBJ2-2	ASSIRLAGGLANTGELF
TRBV27	TRBD2	TRBJ2-5	ASSLRAGGTETQY
TRBV19	NA	TRBJ1-5	ASSIGGRGNQPQH
TRBV5-4	NA	TRBJ1-4	ASSPKRGERYEKLF
TRBV11-3	TRBD1	TRBJ2-3	ASSPGQGADTQY